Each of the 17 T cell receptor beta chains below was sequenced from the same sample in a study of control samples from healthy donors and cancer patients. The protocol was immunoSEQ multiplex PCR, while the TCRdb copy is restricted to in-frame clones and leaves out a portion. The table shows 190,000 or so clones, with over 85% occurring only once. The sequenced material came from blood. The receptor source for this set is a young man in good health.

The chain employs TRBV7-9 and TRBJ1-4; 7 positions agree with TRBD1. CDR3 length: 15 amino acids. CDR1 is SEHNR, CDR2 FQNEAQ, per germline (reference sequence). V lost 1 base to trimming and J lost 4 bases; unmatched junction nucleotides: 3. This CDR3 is CASSLGGQYNEKLFF. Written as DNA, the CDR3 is TGTGCCAGCAGCTTAGGGGGACAGTATAATGAAAAACTGTTTTTT.

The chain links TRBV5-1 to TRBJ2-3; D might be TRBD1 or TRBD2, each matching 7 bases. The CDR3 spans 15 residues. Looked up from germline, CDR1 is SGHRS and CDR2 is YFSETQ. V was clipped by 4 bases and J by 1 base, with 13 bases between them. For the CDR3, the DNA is TGCGCCAGCAGCCAGGGGGGGGCCGGCACAGATACGCAGTATTTT. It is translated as CASSQGGAGTDTQYF.

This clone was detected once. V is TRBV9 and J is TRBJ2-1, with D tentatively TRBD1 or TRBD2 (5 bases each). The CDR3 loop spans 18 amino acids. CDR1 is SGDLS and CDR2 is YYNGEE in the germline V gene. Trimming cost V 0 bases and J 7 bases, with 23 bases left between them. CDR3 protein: CASSVAEPGLRPGNEQFF. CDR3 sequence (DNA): TGTGCCAGCAGCGTAGCGGAGCCGGGGCTACGGCCGGGAAATGAGCAGTTCTTC.

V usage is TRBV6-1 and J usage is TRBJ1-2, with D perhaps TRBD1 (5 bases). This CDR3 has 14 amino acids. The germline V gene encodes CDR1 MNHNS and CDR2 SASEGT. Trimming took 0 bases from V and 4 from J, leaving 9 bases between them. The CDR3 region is CASSEAGTGYGYTF. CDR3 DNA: TGTGCCAGCAGTGAAGCGGGGACGGGCTATGGCTACACCTTC.

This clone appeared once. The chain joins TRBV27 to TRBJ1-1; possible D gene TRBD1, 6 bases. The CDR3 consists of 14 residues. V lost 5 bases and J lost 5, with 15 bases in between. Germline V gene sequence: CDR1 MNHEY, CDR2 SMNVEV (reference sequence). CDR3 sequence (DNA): TGTGCCAGCAGTGCCGGGGGGGGGCATACTGAAGCTTTCTTT. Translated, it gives CASSAGGGHTEAFF.

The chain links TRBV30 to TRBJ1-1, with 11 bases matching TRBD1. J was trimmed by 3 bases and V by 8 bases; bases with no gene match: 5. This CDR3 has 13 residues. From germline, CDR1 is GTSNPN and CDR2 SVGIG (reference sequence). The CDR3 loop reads CAGGQGVYTEAFF. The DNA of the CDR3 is TGTGCCGGGGGACAGGGGGTGTACACTGAAGCTTTCTTT.

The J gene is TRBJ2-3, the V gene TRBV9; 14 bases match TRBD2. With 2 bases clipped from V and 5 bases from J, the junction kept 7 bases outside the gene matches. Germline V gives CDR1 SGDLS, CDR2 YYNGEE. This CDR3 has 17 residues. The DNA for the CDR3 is TGTGCCAGCAGCGTGCGGGGGACTAGCGGGGGTGTAGATACGCAGTATTTT. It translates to CASSVRGTSGGVDTQYF.

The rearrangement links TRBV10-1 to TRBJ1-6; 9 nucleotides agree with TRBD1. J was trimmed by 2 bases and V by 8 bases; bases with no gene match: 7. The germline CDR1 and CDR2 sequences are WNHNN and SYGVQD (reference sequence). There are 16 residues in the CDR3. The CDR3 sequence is CASGYRGQAYNSPLHF. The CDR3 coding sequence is TGCGCCAGCGGGTACAGGGGGCAGGCCTATAATTCACCCCTCCACTTT.

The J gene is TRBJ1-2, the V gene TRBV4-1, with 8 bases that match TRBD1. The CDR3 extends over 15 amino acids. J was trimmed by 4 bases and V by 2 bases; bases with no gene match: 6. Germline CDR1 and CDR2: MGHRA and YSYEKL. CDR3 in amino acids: CASSQYGQGPYGYTF. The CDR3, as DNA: TGCGCCAGCAGCCAATATGGACAGGGACCCTATGGCTACACCTTC.

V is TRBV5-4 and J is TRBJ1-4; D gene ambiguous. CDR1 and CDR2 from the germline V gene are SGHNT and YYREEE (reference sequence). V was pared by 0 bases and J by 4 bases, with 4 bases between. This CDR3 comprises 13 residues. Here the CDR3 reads CASSLAGNEKLFF. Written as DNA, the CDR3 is TGTGCCAGCAGCTTGGCCGGTAATGAAAAACTGTTTTTT.

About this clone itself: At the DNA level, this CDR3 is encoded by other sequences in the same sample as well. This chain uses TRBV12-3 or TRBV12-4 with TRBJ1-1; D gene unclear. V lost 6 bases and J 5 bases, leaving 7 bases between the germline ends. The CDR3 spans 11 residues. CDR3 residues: CASSPGTEAFF. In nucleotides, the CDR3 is TGTGCCAGCAGCCCCGGTACTGAAGCTTTCTTT.

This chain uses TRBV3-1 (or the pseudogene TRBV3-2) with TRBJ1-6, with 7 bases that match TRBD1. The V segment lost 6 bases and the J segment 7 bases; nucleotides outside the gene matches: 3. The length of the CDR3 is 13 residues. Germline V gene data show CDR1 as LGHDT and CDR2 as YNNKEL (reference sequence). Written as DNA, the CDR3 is TGTGCCAGCAGGGGACAGCCCAATTCACCCCTCCACTTT. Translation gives CASRGQPNSPLHF.

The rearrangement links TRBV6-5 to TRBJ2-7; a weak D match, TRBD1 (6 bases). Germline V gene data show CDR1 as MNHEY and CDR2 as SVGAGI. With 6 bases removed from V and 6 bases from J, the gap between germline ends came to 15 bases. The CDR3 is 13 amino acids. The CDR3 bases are TGTGCCAGCAGAGACACAGGGTCGGCCGAGCAGTACTTC. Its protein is CASRDTGSAEQYF.

The CDR3: CASSDTRSQYF. The CDR3 DNA is TGTGCCAGCAGTGATACCCGGAGCCAGTACTTC. This chain joins TRBV2 and TRBJ2-7; D is undetermined. From germline, CDR1 is SNHLY and CDR2 FYNNEI. Trimming cost V 3 bases and J 10 bases, with 10 bases left between them. The CDR3 is 11 amino acids.

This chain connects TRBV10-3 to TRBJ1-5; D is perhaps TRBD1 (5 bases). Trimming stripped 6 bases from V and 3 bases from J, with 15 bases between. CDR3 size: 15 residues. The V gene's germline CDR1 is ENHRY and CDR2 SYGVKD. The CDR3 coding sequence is TGTGCCATCAGCGGGGACGGAAGCACCAATCAGCCCCAGCATTTT. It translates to CAISGDGSTNQPQHF.

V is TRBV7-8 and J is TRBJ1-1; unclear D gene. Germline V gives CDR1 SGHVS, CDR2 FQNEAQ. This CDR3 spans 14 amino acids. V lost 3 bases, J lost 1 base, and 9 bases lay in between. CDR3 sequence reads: CASSFGPANTEAFF. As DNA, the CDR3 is TGTGCCAGCAGCTTCGGCCCAGCGAACACTGAAGCTTTCTTT.

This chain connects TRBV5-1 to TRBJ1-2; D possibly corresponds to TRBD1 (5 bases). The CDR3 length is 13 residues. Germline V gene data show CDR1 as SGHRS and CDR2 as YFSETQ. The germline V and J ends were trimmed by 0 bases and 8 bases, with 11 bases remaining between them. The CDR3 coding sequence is TGCGCCAGCAGCTTGGCCGGGGGGAACGGCTACACCTTC. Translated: CASSLAGGNGYTF. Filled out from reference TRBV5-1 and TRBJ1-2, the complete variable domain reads KAGVTQTPRYLIKTRGQQVTLSCSPISGHRSVSWYQQTPGQGLQFLFEYFSETQRNKGNFPGRFSGRQFSNSRSEMNVSTLELGDSALYLCASSLAGGNGYTFGSGTRLTVV.